This TCR beta chain originates from a study of CD8 T cells in Susac syndrome. This CDR3 contains 14 residues. V shed 3 bases and J shed 1 base, with 6 bases lying between them. Random hexamers primed reverse transcription of about 0.45 to 1 ug RNA. MiXCR, applied by TCRdb to the immunoSEQ multiplex PCR reads, yields one record per CDR3 protein. The sample has under 85,000 distinct CDR3 sequences; around 95% are singletons. The sequencing input was CD8+ T cells from PBMCs. The rearrangement links TRBV12-3 or TRBV12-4 to TRBJ2-2, with D uncertain. This sequence was found in a human donor with multiple sclerosis. The CDR3 reads CASSFHRNTGELFF. CDR3 in DNA: TGTGCCAGCAGTTTTCACCGGAACACCGGGGAGCTGTTTTTT.